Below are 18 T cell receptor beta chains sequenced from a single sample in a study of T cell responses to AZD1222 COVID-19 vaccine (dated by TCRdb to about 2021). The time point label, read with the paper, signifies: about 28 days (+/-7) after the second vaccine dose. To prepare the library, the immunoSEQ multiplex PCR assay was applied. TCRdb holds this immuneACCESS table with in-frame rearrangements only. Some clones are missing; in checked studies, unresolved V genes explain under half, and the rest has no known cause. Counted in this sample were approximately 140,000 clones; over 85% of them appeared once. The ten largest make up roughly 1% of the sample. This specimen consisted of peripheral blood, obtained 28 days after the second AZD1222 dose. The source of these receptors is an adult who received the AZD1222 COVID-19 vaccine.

For the CDR3, the DNA is TGTGCCATCAGCGGGTCTAGCGGGCAAGAGACCCAGTACTTC. Translation: CAISGSSGQETQYF. This sequence joins TRBV10-3 and TRBJ2-5; TRBD2 agrees at 8 bases. Trimming at V came to 6 bases and at J to 2 bases, leaving 5 bases not matched to a gene. The CDR3 spans 14 residues. From germline, CDR1 is ENHRY and CDR2 SYGVKD.

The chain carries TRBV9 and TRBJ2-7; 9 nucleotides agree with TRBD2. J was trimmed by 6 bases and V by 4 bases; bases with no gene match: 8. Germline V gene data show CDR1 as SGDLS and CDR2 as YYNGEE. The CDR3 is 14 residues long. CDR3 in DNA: TGTGCCAGCAGCCCCGGAGGGACTAGCAGCGAGCAGTACTTC. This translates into CASSPGGTSSEQYF.

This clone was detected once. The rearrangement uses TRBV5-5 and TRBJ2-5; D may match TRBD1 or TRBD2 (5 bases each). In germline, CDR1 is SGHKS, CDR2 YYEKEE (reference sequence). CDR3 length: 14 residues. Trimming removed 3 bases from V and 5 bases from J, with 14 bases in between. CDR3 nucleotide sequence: TGTGCCAGCAGCTGGGACGGTCAACTGGAGACCCAGTACTTC. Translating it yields CASSWDGQLETQYF.

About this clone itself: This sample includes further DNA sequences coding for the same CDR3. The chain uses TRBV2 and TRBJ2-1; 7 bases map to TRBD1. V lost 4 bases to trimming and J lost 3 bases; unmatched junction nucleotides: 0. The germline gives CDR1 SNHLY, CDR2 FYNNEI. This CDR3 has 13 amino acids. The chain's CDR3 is CASSGQGYNEQFF. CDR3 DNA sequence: TGTGCCAGCAGTGGACAGGGCTACAATGAGCAGTTCTTC.

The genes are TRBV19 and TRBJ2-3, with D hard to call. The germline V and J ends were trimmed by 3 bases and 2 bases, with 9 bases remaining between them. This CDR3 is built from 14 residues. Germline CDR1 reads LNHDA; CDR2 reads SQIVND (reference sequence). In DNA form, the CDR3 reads TGTGCCAGTAGTATCAACACTCACACAGATACGCAGTATTTT. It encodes CASSINTHTDTQYF.

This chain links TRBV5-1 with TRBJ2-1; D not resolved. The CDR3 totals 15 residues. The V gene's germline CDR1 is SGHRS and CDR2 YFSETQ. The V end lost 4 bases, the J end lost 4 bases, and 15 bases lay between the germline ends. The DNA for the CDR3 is TGCGCCAGCAGCCCGGATGTGGCGGAGTACAATGAGCAGTTCTTC. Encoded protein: CASSPDVAEYNEQFF.

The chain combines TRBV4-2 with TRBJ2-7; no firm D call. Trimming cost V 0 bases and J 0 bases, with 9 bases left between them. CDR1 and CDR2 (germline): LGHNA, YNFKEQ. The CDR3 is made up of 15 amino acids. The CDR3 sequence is CASSQERTSSYEQYF. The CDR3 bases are TGTGCCAGCAGCCAAGAGCGGACCAGCTCCTACGAGCAGTACTTC.

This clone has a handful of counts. CDR3 coding DNA: TGTGCCAGCAGTCCCAAGGAGGAGGGAAATAATGAGCAGTTCTTC. It is translated as CASSPKEEGNNEQFF. The chain recombines TRBV6-4 with TRBJ2-1, with D perhaps TRBD2 (6 bases). V was shortened by 5 bases and J by 7 bases, with 18 bases between the two germline ends. CDR1 is MRHNA and CDR2 is SNTAGT in the germline V gene. CDR3 length: 15 residues.

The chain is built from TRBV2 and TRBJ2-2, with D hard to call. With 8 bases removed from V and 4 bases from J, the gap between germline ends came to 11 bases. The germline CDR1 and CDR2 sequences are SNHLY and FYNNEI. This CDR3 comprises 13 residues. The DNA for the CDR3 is TGTGCCAGCCTTAAGGAACCCACCGGGGAGCTGTTTTTT. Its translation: CASLKEPTGELFF. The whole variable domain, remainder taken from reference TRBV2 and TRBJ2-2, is EPEVTQTPSHQVTQMGQEVILRCVPISNHLYFYWYRQILGQKVEFLVSFYNNEISEKSEIFDDQFSVERPDGSNFTLKIRSTKLEDSAMYFCASLKEPTGELFFGEGSRLTVL.

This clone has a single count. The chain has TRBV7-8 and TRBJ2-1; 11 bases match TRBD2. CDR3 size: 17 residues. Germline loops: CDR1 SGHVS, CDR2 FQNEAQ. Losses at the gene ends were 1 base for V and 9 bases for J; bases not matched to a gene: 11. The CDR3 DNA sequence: TGTGCCAGCAGCTTAGGGGCTAGCGGGAGGTTCTTCGCTGAGCAGTTCTTC. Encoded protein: CASSLGASGRFFAEQFF. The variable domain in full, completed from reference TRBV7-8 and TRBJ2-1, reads GAGVSQSPRYKVAKRGQDVALRCDPISGHVSLFWYQQALGQGPEFLTYFQNEAQLDKSGLPSDRFFAERPEGSVSTLKIQRTQQEDSAVYLCASSLGASGRFFAEQFFGPGTRLTVL.

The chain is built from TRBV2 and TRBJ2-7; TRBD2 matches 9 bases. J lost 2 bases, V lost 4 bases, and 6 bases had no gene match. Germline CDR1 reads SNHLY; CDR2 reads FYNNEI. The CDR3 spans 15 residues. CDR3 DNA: TGTGCCAGCAGTGTTTTAGGCGGGAGGGCCTACGAGCAGTACTTC. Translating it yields CASSVLGGRAYEQYF.

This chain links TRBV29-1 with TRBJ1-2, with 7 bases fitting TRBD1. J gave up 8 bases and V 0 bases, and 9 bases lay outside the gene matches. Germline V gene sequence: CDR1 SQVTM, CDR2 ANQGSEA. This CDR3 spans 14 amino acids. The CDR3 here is CSVEDGGQSGGYTF. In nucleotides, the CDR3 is TGCAGCGTTGAAGATGGGGGACAGTCTGGGGGCTACACCTTC.

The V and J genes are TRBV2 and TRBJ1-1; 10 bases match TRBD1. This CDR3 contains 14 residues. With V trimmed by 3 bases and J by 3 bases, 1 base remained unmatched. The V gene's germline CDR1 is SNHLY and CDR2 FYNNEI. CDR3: CASSDGQGDTEAFF. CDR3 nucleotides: TGTGCCAGCAGTGACGGACAGGGGGACACTGAAGCTTTCTTT.

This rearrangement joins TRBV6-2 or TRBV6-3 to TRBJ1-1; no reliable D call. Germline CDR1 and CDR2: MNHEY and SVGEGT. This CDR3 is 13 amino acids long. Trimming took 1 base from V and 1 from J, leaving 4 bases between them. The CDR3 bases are TGTGCCAGCAGTTACTGGCAGAACACTGAAGCTTTCTTT. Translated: CASSYWQNTEAFF.

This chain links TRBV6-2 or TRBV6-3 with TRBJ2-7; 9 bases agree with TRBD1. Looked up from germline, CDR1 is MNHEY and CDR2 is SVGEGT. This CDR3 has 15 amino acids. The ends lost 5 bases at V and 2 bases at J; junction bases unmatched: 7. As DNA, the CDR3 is TGTGCCAGCAGTGAGCCGGGACAGGGCACCTACGAGCAGTACTTC. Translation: CASSEPGQGTYEQYF.

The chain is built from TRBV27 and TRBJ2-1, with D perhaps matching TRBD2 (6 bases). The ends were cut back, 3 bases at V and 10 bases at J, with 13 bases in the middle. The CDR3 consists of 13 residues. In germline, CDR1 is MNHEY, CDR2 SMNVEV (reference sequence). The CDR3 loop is CASSFPGAGEQFF. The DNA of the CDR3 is TGTGCCAGCAGTTTTCCCGGGGCGGGAGAGCAGTTCTTC.

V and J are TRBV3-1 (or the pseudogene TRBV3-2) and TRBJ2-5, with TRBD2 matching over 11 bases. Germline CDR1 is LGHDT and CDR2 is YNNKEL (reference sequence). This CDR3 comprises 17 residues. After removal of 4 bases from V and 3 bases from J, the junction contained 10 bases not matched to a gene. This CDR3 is CASSPPLSGRGEETQYF. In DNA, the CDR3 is TGTGCCAGCAGCCCCCCCCTTAGCGGGAGGGGGGAAGAGACCCAGTACTTC.

The CDR3 DNA follows: TGTGCCTGGGGGCCCCCCTTCCTACGGGGCGAAGCTTTCTTT. Protein sequence: CAWGPPFLRGEAFF. J is TRBJ1-1 and V is TRBV30; a possible D gene is TRBD1 (5 bases). V was pared by 5 bases and J by 8 bases, with 21 bases between. CDR3 size: 14 residues. CDR1 and CDR2 from the germline V gene are GTSNPN and SVGIG (reference sequence).